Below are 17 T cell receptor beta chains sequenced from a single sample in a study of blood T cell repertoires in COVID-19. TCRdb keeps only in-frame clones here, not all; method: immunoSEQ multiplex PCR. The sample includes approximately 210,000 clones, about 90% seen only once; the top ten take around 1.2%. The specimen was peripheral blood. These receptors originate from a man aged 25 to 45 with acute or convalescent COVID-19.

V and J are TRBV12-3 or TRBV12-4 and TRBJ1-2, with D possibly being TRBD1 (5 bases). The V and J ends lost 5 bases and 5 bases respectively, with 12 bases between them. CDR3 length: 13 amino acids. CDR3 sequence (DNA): TGTGCCAGCAGTCTGAGGGGAGGGTATGGCTACACCTTC. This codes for CASSLRGGYGYTF.

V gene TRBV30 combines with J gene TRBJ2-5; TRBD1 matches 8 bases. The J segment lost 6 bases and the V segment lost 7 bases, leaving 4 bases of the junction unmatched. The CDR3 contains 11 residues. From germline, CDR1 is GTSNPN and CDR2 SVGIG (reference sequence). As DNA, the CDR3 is TGTGCCTTACAGGGGGGAAAGACCCAGTACTTC. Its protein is CALQGGKTQYF. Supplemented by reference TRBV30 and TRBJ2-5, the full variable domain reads SQTIHQWPATLVQPVGSPLSLECTVEGTSNPNLYWYRQAAGRGLQLLFYSVGIGQISSEVPQNLSASRPQDRQFILSSKKLLLSDSGFYLCALQGGKTQYFGPGTRLLVL.

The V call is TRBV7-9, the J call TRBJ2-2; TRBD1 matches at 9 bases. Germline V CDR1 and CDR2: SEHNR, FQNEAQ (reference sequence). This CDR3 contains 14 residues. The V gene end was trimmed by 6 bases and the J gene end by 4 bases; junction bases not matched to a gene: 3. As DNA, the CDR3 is TGTGCCAGCAGGGACAGGGGCGGCACCGGGGAGCTGTTTTTT. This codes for CASRDRGGTGELFF.

CDR3 sequence reads: CASSPLDRSGYGYTF. CDR3 in DNA: TGTGCCAGCTCACCGCTGGACAGGTCTGGCTATGGCTACACCTTC. This chain connects TRBV18 to TRBJ1-2; 7 nucleotides line up with TRBD1. The CDR3 extends over 15 amino acids. With 3 bases clipped from V and 4 bases from J, the junction kept 8 bases outside the gene matches. Germline assignment: CDR1 KGHSH and CDR2 LQKENI.

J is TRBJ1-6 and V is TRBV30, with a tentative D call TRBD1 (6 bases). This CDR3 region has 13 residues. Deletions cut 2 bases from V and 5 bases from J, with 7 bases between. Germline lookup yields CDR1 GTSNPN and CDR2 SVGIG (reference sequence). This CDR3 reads CAWSRGNNSPLHF. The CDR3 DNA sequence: TGTGCCTGGAGTAGGGGGAATAATTCACCCCTCCACTTT.

The CDR3 coding sequence is TGTGCCAGCAGTTTATGGAGTAGCGGGAGCTATGAGCAGTTCTTC. This sequence encodes CASSLWSSGSYEQFF. The chain has TRBV28 and TRBJ2-1, with TRBD2 identical over 9 bases. Trimming removed 0 bases from V and 8 bases from J; junction bases left unmatched: 5. Germline lookup yields CDR1 MDHEN and CDR2 SYDVKM. The CDR3 contains 15 residues.

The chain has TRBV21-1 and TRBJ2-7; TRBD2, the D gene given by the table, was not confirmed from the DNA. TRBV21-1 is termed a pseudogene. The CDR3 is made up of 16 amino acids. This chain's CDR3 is CASSHRLAGGFFEQYF. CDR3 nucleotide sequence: TGTGCCAGCAGCCACCGACTAGCGGGGGGGTTCTTCGAGCAGTACTTC.

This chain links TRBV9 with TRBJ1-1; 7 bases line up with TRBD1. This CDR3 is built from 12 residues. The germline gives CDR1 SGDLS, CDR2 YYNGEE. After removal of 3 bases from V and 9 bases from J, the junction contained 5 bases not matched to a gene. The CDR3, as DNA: TGTGCCAGCAGCGAGCTACAGGGGAAAGCTTTCTTT. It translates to CASSELQGKAFF.

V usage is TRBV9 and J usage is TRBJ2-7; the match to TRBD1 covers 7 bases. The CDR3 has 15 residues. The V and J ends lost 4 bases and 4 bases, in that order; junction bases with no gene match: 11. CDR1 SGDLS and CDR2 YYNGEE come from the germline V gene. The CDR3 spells CASSPSGTEPYEQYF. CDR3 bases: TGTGCCAGCAGCCCCTCCGGGACAGAACCTTACGAGCAGTACTTC.

The CDR3: CAASGRGDNEQFF. The CDR3 DNA is TGTGCCGCCAGCGGGAGGGGCGACAATGAGCAGTTCTTC. The V call is TRBV10-3, the J call TRBJ2-1, with 10 nucleotides matching TRBD2. The CDR3 spans 13 residues. V lost 11 bases, J lost 5 bases, and 6 bases stayed unmatched. Germline CDR1 and CDR2: ENHRY and SYGVKD.

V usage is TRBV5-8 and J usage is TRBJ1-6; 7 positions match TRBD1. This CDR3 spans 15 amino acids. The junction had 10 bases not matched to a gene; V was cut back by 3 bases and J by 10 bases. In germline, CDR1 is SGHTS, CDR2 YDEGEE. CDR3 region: CASSWTRDRRSPLHF. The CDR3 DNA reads TGTGCCAGCAGCTGGACCCGGGACAGACGGTCACCCCTCCACTTT.

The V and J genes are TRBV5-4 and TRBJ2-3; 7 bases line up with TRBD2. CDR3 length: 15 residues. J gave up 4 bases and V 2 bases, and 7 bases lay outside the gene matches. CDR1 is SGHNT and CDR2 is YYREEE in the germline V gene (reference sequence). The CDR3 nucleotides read TGTGCCAGCAGCTTAGGCGGGAGTAATTCAGATACGCAGTATTTT. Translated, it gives CASSLGGSNSDTQYF.

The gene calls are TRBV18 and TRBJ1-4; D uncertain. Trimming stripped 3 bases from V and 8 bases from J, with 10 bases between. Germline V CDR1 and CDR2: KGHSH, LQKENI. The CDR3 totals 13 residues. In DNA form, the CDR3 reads TGTGCCAGCTCACCGTATCTAACCGAAAAACTGTTTTTT. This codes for CASSPYLTEKLFF.

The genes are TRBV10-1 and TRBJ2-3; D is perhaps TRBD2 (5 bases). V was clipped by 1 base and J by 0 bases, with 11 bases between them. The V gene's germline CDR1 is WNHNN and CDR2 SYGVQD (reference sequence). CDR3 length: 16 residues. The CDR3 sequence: CASSEYGSASTDTQYF. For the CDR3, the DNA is TGCGCCAGCAGTGAGTACGGTAGCGCAAGCACAGATACGCAGTATTTT.

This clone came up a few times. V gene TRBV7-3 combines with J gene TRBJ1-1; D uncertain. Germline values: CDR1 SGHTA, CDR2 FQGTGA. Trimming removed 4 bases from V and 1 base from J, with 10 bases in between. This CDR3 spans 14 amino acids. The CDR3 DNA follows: TGTGCCAGCAGCTCGTCCAGGAAGAACACTGAAGCTTTCTTT. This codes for CASSSSRKNTEAFF. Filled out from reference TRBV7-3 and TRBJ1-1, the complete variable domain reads GAGVSQTPSNKVTEKGKYVELRCDPISGHTALYWYRQSLGQGPEFLIYFQGTGAADDSGLPNDRFFAVRPEGSVSTLKIQRTERGDSAVYLCASSSSRKNTEAFFGQGTRLTVV.

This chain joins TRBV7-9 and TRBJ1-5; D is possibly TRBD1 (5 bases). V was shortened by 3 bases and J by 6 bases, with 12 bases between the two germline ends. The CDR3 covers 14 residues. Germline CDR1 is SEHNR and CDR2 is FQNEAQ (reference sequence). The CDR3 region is CASSFGGAGQPQHF. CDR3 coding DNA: TGTGCCAGCAGCTTCGGAGGGGCCGGTCAGCCCCAGCATTTT. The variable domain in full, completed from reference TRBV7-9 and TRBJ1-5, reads DTGVSQNPRHKITKRGQNVTFRCDPISEHNRLYWYRQTLGQGPEFLTYFQNEAQLEKSRLLSDRFSAERPKGSFSTLEIQRTEQGDSAMYLCASSFGGAGQPQHFGDGTRLSIL.

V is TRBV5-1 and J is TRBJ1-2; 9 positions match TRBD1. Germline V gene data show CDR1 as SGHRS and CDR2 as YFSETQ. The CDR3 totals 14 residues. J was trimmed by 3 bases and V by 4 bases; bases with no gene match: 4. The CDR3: CASSGDRGDYGYTF. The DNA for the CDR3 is TGCGCCAGCAGCGGAGACAGGGGGGACTATGGCTACACCTTC.